Reported below is one T cell receptor beta chain. Its antigen remains unidentified. This sample was included in a study of persistence of HIV-infected CD4 T cells. Study-wide background: Isolated cells were CMV- and HIV-1 Gag-responding CD4+ T cells. Donors had been on suppressive ART for a median of 8 years.

The libraries were made with immunoSEQ version 4 in survey mode. Profiled with immunoSEQ multiplex PCR; TCRdb holds only in-frame clones, not every one. Altogether roughly 34,000 clones are present, around 82% being singletons, with the ten largest covering about 0.86%. Stimulation used 10 ug/mL lysate from CMV-infected fibroblasts. Memory cells lacking CD40L and CD69 with high CD45RO were sorted. The V gene's germline CDR1 is SGHDT and CDR2 YYEEEE. J gave up 4 bases and V 5 bases, and 11 bases lay outside the gene matches. The CDR3 has 15 residues. The receptor's source is an adult man with HIV who was CMV-seropositive. Here the sequenced sample was CD4+ T cells sorted from PBMCs after roughly 18-hour stimulation, taken from a patient who received antiretroviral therapy. This rearrangement joins TRBV5-6 to TRBJ2-5, with 7 bases identical to TRBD1. CDR3 DNA: TGTGCCAGCAGTTCTACCGACAGGGCAGCAGAGACCCAGTACTTC. It translates to CASSSTDRAAETQYF. The variable domain in full, completed from reference TRBV5-6 and TRBJ2-5, reads DAGVTQSPTHLIKTRGQQVTLRCSPKSGHDTVSWYQQALGQGPQFIFQYYEEEERQRGNFPDRFSGHQFPNYSSELNVNALLLGDSALYLCASSSTDRAAETQYFGPGTRLLVL.